The present T cell receptor (beta chain) was sequenced within a study of blood T cell repertoires in COVID-19. Study-wide context: COVID-19 samples collected from the United States, Italy and Spain covered acute and convalescent phases.

The germline V and J ends were trimmed by 7 bases and 0 bases, with 12 bases remaining between them. Per germline, CDR1 LNHDA and CDR2 SQIVND (reference sequence). The CDR3 covers 14 residues. Per the study methods: Amplification with reference gene primers provided the estimates of nucleated cell counts. Using immunoSEQ multiplex PCR, the repertoire was profiled, and TCRdb retains in-frame clones only, with some absent. The V and J calls and the clone size are those of that table, but D and trimming were determined from the DNA. The sample records 100,000 to 120,000 clones, approximately 82% being singletons.

The chain carries TRBV19 and TRBJ1-1; possible D gene TRBD1, 5 bases. The specimen was peripheral blood. The sequence was collected from an elderly woman with acute or convalescent COVID-19. DNA for the CDR3: TGTGCCAGTAAGGTCGTAGGGGTGAACACTGAAGCTTTCTTT. It encodes CASKVVGVNTEAFF.